This entry is about one T cell receptor (beta chain). Measured with immunoSEQ multiplex PCR; TCRdb has only the in-frame clones, and not every one. Of about 69,000 clones listed, approximately 80% are singletons. This entry belongs to a study of blood T cell repertoires in COVID-19. Looking at the study overall: From T cells, B-cell-depleted T cells, or PBMCs came the material, which was cDNA or gDNA.

The junction had 15 bases not matched to a gene; V was cut back by 4 bases and J by 8 bases. The V gene's germline CDR1 is SNHLY and CDR2 FYNNEI. This CDR3 region has 16 residues. The receptor comes from a woman of 80 years or more with acute or convalescent COVID-19. The rearrangement links TRBV2 to TRBJ1-2; 8 nucleotides match TRBD1. Sequenced: peripheral blood. The CDR3, as DNA: TGTGCCAGCAGTGGGGGTTCTGGGACAGGACTCGACGGCTACACCTTC. Translation gives CASSGGSGTGLDGYTF.